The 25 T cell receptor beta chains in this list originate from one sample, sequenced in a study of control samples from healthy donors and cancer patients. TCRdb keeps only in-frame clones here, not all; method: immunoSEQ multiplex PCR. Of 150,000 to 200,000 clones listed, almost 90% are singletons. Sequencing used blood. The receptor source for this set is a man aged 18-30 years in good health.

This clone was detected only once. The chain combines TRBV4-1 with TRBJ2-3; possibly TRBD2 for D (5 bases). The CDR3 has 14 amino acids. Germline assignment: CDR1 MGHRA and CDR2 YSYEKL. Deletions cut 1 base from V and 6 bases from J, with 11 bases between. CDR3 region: CASSQVGPGDTQYF. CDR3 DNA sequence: TGCGCCAGCAGCCAAGTCGGGCCGGGGGATACGCAGTATTTT.

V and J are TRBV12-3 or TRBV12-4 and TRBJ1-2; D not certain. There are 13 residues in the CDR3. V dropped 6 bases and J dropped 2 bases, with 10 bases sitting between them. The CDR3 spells CASSPRANYGYTF. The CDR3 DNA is TGTGCCAGCAGCCCACGCGCAAACTATGGCTACACCTTC.

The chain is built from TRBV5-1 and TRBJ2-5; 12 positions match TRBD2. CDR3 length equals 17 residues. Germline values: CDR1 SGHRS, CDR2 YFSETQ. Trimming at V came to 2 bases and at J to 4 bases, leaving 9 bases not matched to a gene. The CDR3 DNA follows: TGCGCCAGCAGCTTCAGGCTAGCGGGGGGGCCGGGAGAGACCCAGTACTTC. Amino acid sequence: CASSFRLAGGPGETQYF. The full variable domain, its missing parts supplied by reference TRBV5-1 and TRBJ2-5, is KAGVTQTPRYLIKTRGQQVTLSCSPISGHRSVSWYQQTPGQGLQFLFEYFSETQRNKGNFPGRFSGRQFSNSRSEMNVSTLELGDSALYLCASSFRLAGGPGETQYFGPGTRLLVL.

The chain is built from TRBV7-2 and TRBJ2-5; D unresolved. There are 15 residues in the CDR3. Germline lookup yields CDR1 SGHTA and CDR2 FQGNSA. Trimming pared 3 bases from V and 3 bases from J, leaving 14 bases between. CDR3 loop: CASSLHGSREETQYF. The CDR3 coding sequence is TGTGCCAGCAGCTTGCACGGGTCCCGGGAAGAGACCCAGTACTTC.

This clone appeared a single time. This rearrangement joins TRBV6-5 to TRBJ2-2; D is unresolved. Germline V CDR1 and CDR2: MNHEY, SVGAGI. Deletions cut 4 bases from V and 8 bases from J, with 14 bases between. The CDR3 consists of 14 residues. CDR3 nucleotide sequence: TGTGCCAGCAGTTTTCAAGTTTCTGAAGGGGAGCTGTTTTTT. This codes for CASSFQVSEGELFF.

The CDR3 is CASRRTGGITNEKLFF. The CDR3 nucleotides read TGTGCCAGTAGGAGGACAGGGGGTATAACTAATGAAAAACTGTTTTTT. The genes are TRBV19 and TRBJ1-4, with 10 bases fitting TRBD1. Germline CDR1 and CDR2: LNHDA and SQIVND (reference sequence). CDR3 length equals 16 residues. V trimming: 6 bases; J trimming: 1 base; junction bases outside the gene matches: 5. Drawing the rest from reference TRBV19 and TRBJ1-4, the complete variable domain is DGGITQSPKYLFRKEGQNVTLSCEQNLNHDAMYWYRQDPGQGLRLIYYSQIVNDFQKGDIAEGYSVSREKKESFPLTVTSAQKNPTAFYLCASRRTGGITNEKLFFGSGTQLSVL.

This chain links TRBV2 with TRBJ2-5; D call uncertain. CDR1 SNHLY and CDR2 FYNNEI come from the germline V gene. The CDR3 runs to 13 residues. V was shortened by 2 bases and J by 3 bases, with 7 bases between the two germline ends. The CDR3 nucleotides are TGTGCCAGCAGTGAACCAGAGAAAGAGACCCAGTACTTC. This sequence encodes CASSEPEKETQYF.

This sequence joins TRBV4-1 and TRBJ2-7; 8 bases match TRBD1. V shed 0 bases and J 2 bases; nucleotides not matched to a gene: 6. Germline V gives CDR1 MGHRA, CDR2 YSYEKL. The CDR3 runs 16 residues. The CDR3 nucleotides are TGCGCCAGCAGCCAAGACGGACAGGGCAAAGCCTACGAGCAGTACTTC. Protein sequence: CASSQDGQGKAYEQYF.

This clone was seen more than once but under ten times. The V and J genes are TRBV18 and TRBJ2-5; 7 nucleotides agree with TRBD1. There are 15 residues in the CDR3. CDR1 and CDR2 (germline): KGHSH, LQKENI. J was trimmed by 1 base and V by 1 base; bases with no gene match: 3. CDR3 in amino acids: CASSPRQGVQETQYF. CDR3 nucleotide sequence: TGTGCCAGCTCACCACGGCAGGGGGTCCAAGAGACCCAGTACTTC.

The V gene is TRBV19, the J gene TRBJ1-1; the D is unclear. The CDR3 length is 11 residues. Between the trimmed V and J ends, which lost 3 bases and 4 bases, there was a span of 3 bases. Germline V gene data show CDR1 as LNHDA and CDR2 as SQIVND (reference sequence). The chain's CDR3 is CASSMGTEAFF. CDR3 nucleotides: TGTGCCAGTAGTATGGGCACTGAAGCTTTCTTT.

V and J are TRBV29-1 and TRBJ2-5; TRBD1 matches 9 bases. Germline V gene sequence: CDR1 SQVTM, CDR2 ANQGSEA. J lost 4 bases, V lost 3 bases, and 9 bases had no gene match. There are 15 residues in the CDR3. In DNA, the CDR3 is TGCAGCGTTGATACTGGACAGGGGAGGGGAGAGACCCAGTACTTC. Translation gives CSVDTGQGRGETQYF. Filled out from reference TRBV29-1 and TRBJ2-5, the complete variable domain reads SAVISQKPSRDICQRGTSLTIQCQVDSQVTMMFWYRQQPGQSLTLIATANQGSEATYESGFVIDKFPISRPNLTFSTLTVSNMSPEDSSIYLCSVDTGQGRGETQYFGPGTRLLVL.

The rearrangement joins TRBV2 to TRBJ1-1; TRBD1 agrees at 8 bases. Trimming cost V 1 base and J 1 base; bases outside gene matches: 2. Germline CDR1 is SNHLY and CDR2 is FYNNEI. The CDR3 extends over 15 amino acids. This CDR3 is CASSEDRGTNTEAFF. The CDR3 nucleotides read TGTGCCAGCAGTGAAGACAGGGGGACGAACACTGAAGCTTTCTTT.

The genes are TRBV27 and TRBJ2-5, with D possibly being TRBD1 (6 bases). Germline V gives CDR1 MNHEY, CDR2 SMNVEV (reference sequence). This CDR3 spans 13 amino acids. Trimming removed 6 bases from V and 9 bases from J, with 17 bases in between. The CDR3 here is CASSSSGELPQYF. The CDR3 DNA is TGTGCCAGCAGCTCCTCAGGGGAACTACCCCAGTACTTC.

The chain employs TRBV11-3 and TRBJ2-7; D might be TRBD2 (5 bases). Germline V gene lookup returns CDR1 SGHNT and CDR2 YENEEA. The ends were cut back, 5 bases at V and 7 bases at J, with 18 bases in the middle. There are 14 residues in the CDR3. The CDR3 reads CASSRRLPRKEQYF. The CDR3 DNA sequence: TGTGCCAGCAGCAGACGACTACCCCGGAAAGAGCAGTACTTC.

This CDR3 reads CASSLPPRAGKNIQYF. In nucleotides, the CDR3 is TGTGCCAGCAGTTTACCCCCAAGGGCCGGCAAAAACATTCAGTACTTC. The gene calls are TRBV27 and TRBJ2-4; D gene ambiguous. V shed 2 bases and J shed 3 bases, with 14 bases lying between them. The germline V gene has CDR1 MNHEY and CDR2 SMNVEV (reference sequence). CDR3 size: 16 residues.

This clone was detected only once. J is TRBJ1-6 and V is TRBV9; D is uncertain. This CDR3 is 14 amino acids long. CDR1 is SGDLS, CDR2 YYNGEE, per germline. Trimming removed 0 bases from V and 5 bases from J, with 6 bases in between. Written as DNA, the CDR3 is TGTGCCAGCAGCGTAGGAGGGAATAATTCACCCCTCCACTTT. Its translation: CASSVGGNNSPLHF.

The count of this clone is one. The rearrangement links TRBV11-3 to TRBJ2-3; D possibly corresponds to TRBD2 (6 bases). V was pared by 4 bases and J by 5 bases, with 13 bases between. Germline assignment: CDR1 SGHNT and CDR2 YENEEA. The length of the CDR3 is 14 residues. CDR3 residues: CASSSGGAGDTQYF. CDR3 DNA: TGTGCCAGCAGCTCGGGCGGGGCGGGAGATACGCAGTATTTT.

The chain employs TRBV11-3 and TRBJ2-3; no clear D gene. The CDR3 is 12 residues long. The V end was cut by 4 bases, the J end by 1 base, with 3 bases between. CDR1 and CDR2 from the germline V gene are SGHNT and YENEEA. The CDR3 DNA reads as TGTGCCAGCAGCTCACGCACAGATACGCAGTATTTT. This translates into CASSSRTDTQYF.

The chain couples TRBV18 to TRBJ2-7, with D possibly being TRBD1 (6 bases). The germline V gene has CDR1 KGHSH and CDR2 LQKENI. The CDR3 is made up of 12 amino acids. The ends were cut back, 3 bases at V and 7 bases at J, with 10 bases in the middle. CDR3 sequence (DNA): TGTGCCAGCTCACCCCAGGGGCTGGAGCAGTACTTC. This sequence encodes CASSPQGLEQYF.

In DNA form, the CDR3 reads TGCGCCAGCAGCCCGGAGGGGGGAACTGAAGCTTTCTTT. It codes for CASSPEGGTEAFF. This chain links TRBV4-3 with TRBJ1-1, with D possibly matching TRBD1 (6 bases). The CDR3 sequence is 13 residues long. Trimming shortened V by 4 bases and J by 5 bases, and 11 bases separated the two germline ends. Germline loops: CDR1 LGHNA, CDR2 YSLEER.

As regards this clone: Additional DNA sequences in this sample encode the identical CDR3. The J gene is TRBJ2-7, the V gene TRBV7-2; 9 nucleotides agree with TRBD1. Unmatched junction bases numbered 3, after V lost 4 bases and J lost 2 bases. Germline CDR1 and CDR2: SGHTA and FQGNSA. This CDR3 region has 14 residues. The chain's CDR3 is CASSSGTGPYEQYF. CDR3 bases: TGTGCCAGCAGCTCCGGGACAGGGCCCTACGAGCAGTACTTC.

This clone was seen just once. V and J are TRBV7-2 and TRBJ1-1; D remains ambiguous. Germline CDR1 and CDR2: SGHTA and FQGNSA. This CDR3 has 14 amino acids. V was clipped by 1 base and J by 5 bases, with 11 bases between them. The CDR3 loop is CASSLGPGMTEAFF. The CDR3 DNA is TGTGCCAGCAGCTTAGGTCCGGGGATGACTGAAGCTTTCTTT.

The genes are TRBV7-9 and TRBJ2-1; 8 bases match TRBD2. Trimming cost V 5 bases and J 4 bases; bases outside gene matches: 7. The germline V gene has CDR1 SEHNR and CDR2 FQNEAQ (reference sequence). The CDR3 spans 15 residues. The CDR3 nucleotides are TGTGCCAGCAGCACTATAGCGGGGCCATACAATGAGCAGTTCTTC. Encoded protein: CASSTIAGPYNEQFF.

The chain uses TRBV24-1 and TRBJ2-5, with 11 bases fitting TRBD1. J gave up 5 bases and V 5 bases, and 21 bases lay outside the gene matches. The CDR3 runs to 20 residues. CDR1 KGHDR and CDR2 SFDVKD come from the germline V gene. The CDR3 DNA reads TGTGCCACCAGTGGCCCCGGCGGGCGCGGCGGGACAGGGGGTATGGAGACCCAGTACTTC. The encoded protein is CATSGPGGRGGTGGMETQYF.

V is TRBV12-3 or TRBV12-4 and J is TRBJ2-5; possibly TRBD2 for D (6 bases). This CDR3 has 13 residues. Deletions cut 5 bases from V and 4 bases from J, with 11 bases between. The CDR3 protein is CASSRRDSETQYF. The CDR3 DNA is TGTGCCAGCAGTCGCCGGGACTCAGAGACCCAGTACTTC.